A single T cell receptor (beta chain) is shown here with its context. The data were obtained in a study of blood T cell repertoires in COVID-19. Study-level information: In each case, the material was cDNA or gDNA derived from T cells, B-cell-depleted T cells, or PBMCs.

TCRdb's table, derived via immunoSEQ multiplex PCR, lists solely in-frame clones and lacks some. Here the sample spans roughly 36,000 clones, approximately 87% being singletons. With 0 bases removed from V and 4 bases from J, the gap between germline ends came to 15 bases. The CDR3 extends over 16 amino acids. Germline-derived CDR1 and CDR2 are MNHEY and SVGAGI. Sequenced input: peripheral blood. The TCR was taken from an older man with active COVID-19. The chain combines TRBV6-5 with TRBJ2-5, with D tentatively TRBD2 (6 bases). The CDR3 DNA reads as TGTGCCAGCAGTTACTCGGGGGGTCTTACTTCAGAGACCCAGTACTTC. Amino acids: CASSYSGGLTSETQYF.